This T cell receptor beta chain was profiled in a study of neoadjuvant anti-PD-1 for oral cavity cancer. Study results and caveats: Non-responders to neoadjuvant nivolumab had significantly more clonal PBMC T cells than responders.

As to this clone: The antigen is undetermined.

PBMC libraries mostly used 480 ng of input genomic DNA, with six replicates per sample. Produced via immunoSEQ multiplex PCR; TCRdb's table is partial and in-frame only. The sample yields about 15,000 clones, roughly 70% seen once. These oral cavity squamous cell carcinomas were HPV-negative and locally advanced. No culture or expansion preceded analysis of these blood cells. The sample in question was PBMCs, obtained before nivolumab (anti-PD-1) treatment. The TCR was taken from a person aged 35 to 85 with oral cavity squamous cell carcinoma.

The CDR3 loop is CASSSRIAGGGHEQYF. In DNA, the CDR3 is TGTGCCAGCAGTTCGCGGATAGCGGGAGGAGGCCACGAGCAGTACTTC. The genes are TRBV27 and TRBJ2-7; 10 nucleotides line up with TRBD2. After removal of 4 bases from V and 5 bases from J, the junction contained 11 bases not matched to a gene. The V gene's germline CDR1 is MNHEY and CDR2 SMNVEV (reference sequence). The CDR3 covers 16 residues.